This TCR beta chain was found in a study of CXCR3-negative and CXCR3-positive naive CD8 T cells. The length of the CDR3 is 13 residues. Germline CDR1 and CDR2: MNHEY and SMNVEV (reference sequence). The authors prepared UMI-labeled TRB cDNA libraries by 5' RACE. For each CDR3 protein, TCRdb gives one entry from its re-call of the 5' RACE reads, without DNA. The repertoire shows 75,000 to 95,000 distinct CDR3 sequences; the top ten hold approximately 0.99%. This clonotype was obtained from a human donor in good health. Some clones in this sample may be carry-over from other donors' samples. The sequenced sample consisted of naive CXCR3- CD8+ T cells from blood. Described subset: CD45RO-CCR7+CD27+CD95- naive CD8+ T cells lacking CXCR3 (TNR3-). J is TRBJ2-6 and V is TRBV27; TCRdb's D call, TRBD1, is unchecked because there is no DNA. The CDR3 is CASGASGANVLTF.